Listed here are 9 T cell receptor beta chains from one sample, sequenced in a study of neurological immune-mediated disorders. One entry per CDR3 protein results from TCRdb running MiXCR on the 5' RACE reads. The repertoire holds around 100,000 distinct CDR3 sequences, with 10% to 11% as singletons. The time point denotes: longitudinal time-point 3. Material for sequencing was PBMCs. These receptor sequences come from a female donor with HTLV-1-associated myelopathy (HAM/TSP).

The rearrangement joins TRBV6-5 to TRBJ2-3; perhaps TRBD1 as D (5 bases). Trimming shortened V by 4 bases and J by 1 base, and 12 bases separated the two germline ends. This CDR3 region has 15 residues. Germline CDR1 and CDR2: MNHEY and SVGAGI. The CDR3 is CASSSTGRGTDTQYF. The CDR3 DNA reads TGTGCCAGCAGTTCTACAGGACGTGGCACAGATACGCAGTATTTT.

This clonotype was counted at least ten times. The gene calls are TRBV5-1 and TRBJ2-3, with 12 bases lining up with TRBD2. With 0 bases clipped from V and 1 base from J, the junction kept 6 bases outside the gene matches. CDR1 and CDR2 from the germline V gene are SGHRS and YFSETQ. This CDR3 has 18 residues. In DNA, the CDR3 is TGCGCCAGCAGCTTGGTCCTAGCGGGGGGGTTTGGCACAGATACGCAGTATTTT. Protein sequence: CASSLVLAGGFGTDTQYF.

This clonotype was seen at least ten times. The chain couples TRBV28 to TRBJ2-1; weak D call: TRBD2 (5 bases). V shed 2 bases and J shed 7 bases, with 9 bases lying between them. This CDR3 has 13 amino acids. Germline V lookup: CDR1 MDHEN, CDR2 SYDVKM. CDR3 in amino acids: CASSLTSGNEQFF. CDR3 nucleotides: TGTGCCAGCAGTTTAACCTCGGGGAATGAGCAGTTCTTC.

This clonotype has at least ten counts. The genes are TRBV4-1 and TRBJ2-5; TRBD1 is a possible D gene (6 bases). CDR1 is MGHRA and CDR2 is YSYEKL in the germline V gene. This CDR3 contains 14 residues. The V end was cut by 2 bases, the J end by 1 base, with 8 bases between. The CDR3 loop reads CASSQLGGQETQYF. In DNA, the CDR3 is TGCGCCAGCAGCCAACTAGGGGGCCAAGAGACCCAGTACTTC.

The CDR3 DNA reads as TGTGCCAGCAGCCGTCGGGACAGGGGCCTTCAGTTCTTC. Translation: CASSRRDRGLQFF. The chain uses TRBV12-3 or TRBV12-4 and TRBJ2-1, with 10 bases identical to TRBD1. Trimming took 6 bases from V and 13 from J; bases not matched to a gene: 9. This CDR3 has 13 residues.

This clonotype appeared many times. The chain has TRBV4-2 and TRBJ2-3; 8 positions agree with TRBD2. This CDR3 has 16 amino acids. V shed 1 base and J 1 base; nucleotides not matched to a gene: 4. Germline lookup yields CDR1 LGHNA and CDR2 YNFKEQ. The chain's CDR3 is CASSQVAGGGTDTQYF. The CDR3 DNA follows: TGTGCCAGCAGCCAAGTGGCGGGGGGTGGCACAGATACGCAGTATTTT.

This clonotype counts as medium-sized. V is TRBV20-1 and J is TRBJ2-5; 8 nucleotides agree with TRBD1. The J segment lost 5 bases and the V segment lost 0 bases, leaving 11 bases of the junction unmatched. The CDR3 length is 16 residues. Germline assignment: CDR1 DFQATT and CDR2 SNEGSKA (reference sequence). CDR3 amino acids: CSARDLGRTGSETQYF. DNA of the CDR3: TGCAGTGCTAGAGATCTGGGGAGGACAGGGTCGGAGACCCAGTACTTC.

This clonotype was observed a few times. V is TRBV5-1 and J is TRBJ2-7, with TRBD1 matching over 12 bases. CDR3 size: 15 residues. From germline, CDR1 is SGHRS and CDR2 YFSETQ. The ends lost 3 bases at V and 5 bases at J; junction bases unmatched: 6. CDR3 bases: TGCGCCAGCAGCTATACCGGGACAGGGGGCGACGAGCAGTACTTC. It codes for CASSYTGTGGDEQYF.

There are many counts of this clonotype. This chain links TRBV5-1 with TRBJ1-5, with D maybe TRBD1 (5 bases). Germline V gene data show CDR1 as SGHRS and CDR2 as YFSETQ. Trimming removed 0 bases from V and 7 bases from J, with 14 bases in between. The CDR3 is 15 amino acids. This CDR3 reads CASSLDGGSGQPQHF. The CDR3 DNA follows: TGCGCCAGCAGCTTGGATGGGGGATCGGGACAGCCCCAGCATTTT.